Sequencing of this TCR beta chain was carried out in a study of neurological immune-mediated disorders. Study summary: The multiple sclerosis group of 34 included around 30 relapsing-remitting and 3 secondary progressive patients.

Germline V gene data show CDR1 as SQVTM and CDR2 as ANQGSEA. The ends were cut back, 7 bases at V and 0 bases at J, with 9 bases in the middle. There are 12 residues in the CDR3. The authors made cDNA by 5'RACE with 10-nucleotide random UMIs. TCRdb used MiXCR to reprocess the 5' RACE reads, holding one entry per CDR3 protein. The sample lists 55,000 to 60,000 distinct CDR3 sequences, 3% to 4% seen once, with under 4% in the top ten. This clonotype was seen at least ten times. Antigen unknown. Findings and limits, study-wide: None of the CDR3 amino acid sequences in expanded clones turned up in more than one subject, which points to private repertoires in all groups. There was no clinical or MRI feature that was associated with the multiple sclerosis repertoire cluster.

This TCR was sampled from a woman in her 30s with multiple sclerosis. This chain links TRBV29-1 with TRBJ2-5; D remains unclear. The specimen was PBMCs. In nucleotides, the CDR3 is TGCAGCGAGAAGGCCTACCAAGAGACCCAGTACTTC. Protein: CSEKAYQETQYF.